The TCR beta chain described here comes from a study of OX40 agonist ivuxolimab in advanced cancers. Points from the study as a whole: Expanded clones belonging to CD8+ T cells outnumbered, on average, those of CD4+.

For this clone: Its specificity is unknown.

Trimming took 0 bases from V and 2 from J; bases not matched to a gene: 7. The CDR3 runs to 18 residues. CDR1 and CDR2 from the germline V gene are LGHNA and YSLEER. Generated by immunoSEQ multiplex PCR, the TCRdb table keeps only in-frame clones and is missing some. The repertoire consists of 77,000 or so clones, with 75% to 90% occurring once and the leading ten covering approximately 0.5%. This TCR came from an adult with an advanced solid tumor such as melanoma, head and neck, liver or kidney cancer. J is TRBJ2-3 and V is TRBV4-3, with 11 positions matching TRBD2. Source: CD4+ or CD8+ T cells sorted from blood, taken in a trial of the OX40 agonist ivuxolimab. The DNA of the CDR3 is TGCGCCAGCAGCCAAGATAGGCTAGCGGGGGGTAACACAGATACGCAGTATTTT. Amino acid sequence: CASSQDRLAGGNTDTQYF.